One sample yielded the 4 T cell receptor beta chains listed below, sequenced in a study of OX40 agonist ivuxolimab in advanced cancers. Method: immunoSEQ multiplex PCR; TCRdb's copy keeps in-frame clones and lacks some. This sample has some 20,000 clones, with over 80% found just once. Here the sequenced sample was CD4+ or CD8+ T cells sorted from blood, taken in a trial of the OX40 agonist ivuxolimab. The receptors were sampled from an adult with an advanced solid tumor such as melanoma, head and neck, liver or kidney cancer.

The gene calls are TRBV5-1 and TRBJ1-1; the D is unclear. The CDR3 runs to 15 residues. Germline values: CDR1 SGHRS, CDR2 YFSETQ. V was cut by 0 bases and J by 2 bases, with 11 bases left in between. The CDR3 bases are TGCGCCAGCAGCTTGGAATTAGGACCAAACACTGAAGCTTTCTTT. It codes for CASSLELGPNTEAFF. The entire variable domain, with the rest obtained from reference TRBV5-1 and TRBJ1-1, is as follows: KAGVTQTPRYLIKTRGQQVTLSCSPISGHRSVSWYQQTPGQGLQFLFEYFSETQRNKGNFPGRFSGRQFSNSRSEMNVSTLELGDSALYLCASSLELGPNTEAFFGQGTRLTVV.

The chain recombines TRBV5-4 with TRBJ2-4, with a tentative D call TRBD2 (6 bases). Looked up from germline, CDR1 is SGHNT and CDR2 is YYREEE (reference sequence). Trimming removed 10 bases from V and 9 bases from J, with 17 bases in between. This CDR3 contains 12 residues. CDR3 residues: CASTEGRGIQYF. In DNA form, the CDR3 reads TGTGCCTCGACGGAGGGCCGGGGCATTCAGTACTTC.

V gene TRBV5-6 combines with J gene TRBJ1-1; D is ambiguous. The CDR3 is 14 amino acids. Trimming removed 1 base from V and 5 bases from J, with 12 bases in between. Germline values: CDR1 SGHDT, CDR2 YYEEEE. The CDR3 region is CASSLLRGETEAFF. CDR3 bases: TGTGCCAGCAGCTTGTTGCGGGGTGAAACTGAAGCTTTCTTT.

The V call is TRBV7-8, the J call TRBJ1-1, with D unresolved. CDR3 length: 20 residues. CDR1 and CDR2 from the germline V gene are SGHVS and FQNEAQ. Trimming shortened V by 0 bases and J by 0 bases, and 23 bases separated the two germline ends. In DNA, the CDR3 is TGTGCCAGCAGCTTAGCTATGTCTGGGGAGTTCGTGGGATTGAACACTGAAGCTTTCTTT. This translates into CASSLAMSGEFVGLNTEAFF.